Listed below are T cell receptor beta chains from one sample, sequenced in a study of OX40 agonist ivuxolimab in advanced cancers. Generated by immunoSEQ multiplex PCR, the TCRdb table keeps only in-frame clones and is missing some. The sample has tens of thousands of clones, roughly four fifths seen once. Sequencing was performed on CD4+ or CD8+ T cells sorted from blood, taken in a trial of the OX40 agonist ivuxolimab. These receptors all come from an adult with an advanced solid tumor such as melanoma, head and neck, liver or kidney cancer. Each CDR3 is given with its conserved first and last residue. D genes are given only for firm matches. Clone size appears in some rows only: once, few, many, or a class for an expanded clone.

TRBV10-2	few	TRBD1	TRBJ2-7	CASSESGIGTGSYEQYF	TGCGCCAGCAGTGAGTCGGGAATCGGGACAGGATCCTACGAGCAGTACTTC
TRBV5-1	-	TRBD1	TRBJ1-1	CASKTGVNTEAFF	TGCGCCAGCAAGACAGGGGTGAACACTGAAGCTTTCTTT
TRBV28	-	TRBD1	TRBJ1-1	CASSSLSGTGIEAFF	TGTGCCAGCAGTTCCCTGAGCGGGACAGGGATTGAAGCTTTCTTT
TRBV7-2	-	-	TRBJ1-1	CASSLEGIVAFF	TGTGCCAGCAGCTTAGAAGGGATTGTAGCTTTCTTT
TRBV11-3	-	-	TRBJ2-1	CASSLGQVHEQFF	TGTGCCAGCAGCTTAGGGCAGGTCCATGAGCAGTTCTTC
TRBV2	-	-	TRBJ1-4	CASSEAPGKNEKLFF	TGTGCCAGCAGTGAAGCGCCGGGGAAGAATGAAAAACTGTTTTTT
TRBV9	-	-	TRBJ2-1	CASSVGDGIYNEQFF	TGTGCCAGCAGCGTAGGGGACGGCATCTACAATGAGCAGTTCTTC
TRBV5-4	-	-	TRBJ2-7	CASSFLGSRYEQYF	TGTGCCAGCAGCTTTCTTGGGTCCAGGTACGAGCAGTACTTC
TRBV6-5	-	-	TRBJ1-1	CASSYYTADLKAFF	TGTGCCAGCAGTTACTACACAGCGGACCTGAAAGCTTTCTTT
TRBV19	few	-	TRBJ2-2	CASSAIGRTGELFF	TGTGCCAGTAGTGCCATAGGGCGCACCGGGGAGCTGTTTTTT
TRBV5-4	few	-	TRBJ2-7	CASSLEAGFGRFREQYF	TGTGCCAGCAGCTTGGAGGCGGGGTTTGGTAGGTTCCGCGAGCAGTACTTC
TRBV7-2	-	-	TRBJ2-5	CASSLARETQYF	TGTGCCAGCAGCTTAGCTCGAGAGACCCAGTACTTC
TRBV28	once	-	TRBJ1-3	CASSSRGGNTIYF	TGTGCCAGCAGCAGCAGGGGTGGAAACACCATATATTTT
TRBV29-1	few	TRBD1	TRBJ1-2	CSATRDRGRNLSYGYTF	TGCAGCGCGACCCGGGACAGGGGGCGGAATCTAAGCTATGGCTACACCTTC
TRBV15	-	-	TRBJ2-5	CATSRDWGEEETQYF	TGTGCCACCAGCAGAGATTGGGGGGAGGAAGAGACCCAGTACTTC
TRBV19	-	-	TRBJ1-3	CASSMVYISGNTIYF	TGTGCCAGTAGTATGGTTTACATCTCTGGAAACACCATATATTTT
TRBV28	once	-	TRBJ2-1	CASSLRGLPYNEQFF	TGTGCCAGCAGCCTCCGGGGACTGCCCTACAATGAGCAGTTCTTC
TRBV27	-	-	TRBJ2-3	CASRPGRASTDTQYF	TGTGCCAGCAGGCCGGGGCGGGCTAGCACAGATACGCAGTATTTT
TRBV20-1	-	TRBD2	TRBJ2-7	CSARSGGGQYF	TGCAGTGCAAGGAGCGGGGGCGGGCAGTACTTC
TRBV14	-	-	TRBJ2-7	CASSHLRRYYEQYF	TGTGCCAGCAGCCACTTAAGGCGGTACTACGAGCAGTACTTC
TRBV28	-	-	TRBJ1-1	CASSLPGRVMNTEAFF	TGTGCCAGCAGTTTGCCCGGCAGGGTCATGAACACTGAAGCTTTCTTT
TRBV13	-	-	TRBJ2-2	CASSSRLTNTGELFF	TGTGCCAGCAGCTCCAGACTAACTAACACCGGGGAGCTGTTTTTT
TRBV5-6	-	-	TRBJ2-3	CASRGSGRYSTDTQYF	TGTGCCAGTCGGGGGAGTGGGAGGTATAGCACAGATACGCAGTATTTT
TRBV11-3	-	-	TRBJ2-5	CASSLTGRETQYF	TGTGCCAGCAGCTTAACGGGTAGAGAGACCCAGTACTTC
TRBV5-1	-	TRBD1	TRBJ2-3	CASSPGQGRPTDTQYF	TGCGCCAGCAGCCCCGGACAGGGGCGCCCCACAGATACGCAGTATTTT
TRBV19	-	TRBD1	TRBJ1-2	CASSIGTGINYGYTF	TGTGCCAGTAGTATCGGGACAGGGATTAACTATGGCTACACCTTC
TRBV7-2	once	-	TRBJ2-1	CASSYQTSSYNEQFF	TGTGCCAGCAGCTACCAGACTAGCTCCTACAATGAGCAGTTCTTC
TRBV30	-	TRBD2	TRBJ2-7	CAWSAGGPYEQYF	TGTGCCTGGAGCGCGGGAGGGCCTTACGAGCAGTACTTC
TRBV7-6	-	TRBD2	TRBJ2-1	CASLGLGTYNEQFF	TGTGCCAGCCTCGGACTAGGGACTTACAATGAGCAGTTCTTC
TRBV10-3	-	-	TRBJ1-1	CAISEGRLTEAFF	TGTGCCATCAGTGAGGGTCGCCTGACTGAAGCTTTCTTT
TRBV5-1	-	TRBD1	TRBJ1-1	CASSSRQGTLNTEAFF	TGCGCCAGCAGCTCTAGACAGGGGACTTTGAACACTGAAGCTTTCTTT
TRBV25-1	-	TRBD2	TRBJ2-5	CASSGGTSWETQYF	TGTGCCAGCAGTGGGGGGACTAGCTGGGAGACCCAGTACTTC
TRBV7-2	-	-	TRBJ1-6	CASSFSDSPLHF	TGTGCCAGCAGCTTTTCAGATTCACCCCTCCACTTT
TRBV25-1	-	-	TRBJ1-1	CASSAGTNTEAFF	TGTGCCAGCAGTGCGGGTACTAACACTGAAGCTTTCTTT
TRBV15	-	-	TRBJ2-7	CATSRDRGAREQYF	TGTGCCACCAGCAGAGATAGGGGGGCGCGAGAGCAGTACTTC
TRBV27	-	-	TRBJ2-2	CASSSAAGGPGELFF	TGTGCCAGCAGTTCAGCGGCAGGGGGGCCCGGGGAGCTGTTTTTT
TRBV28	-	-	TRBJ1-1	CASSFPDLNTEAFF	TGTGCCAGCAGTTTCCCGGATTTGAACACTGAAGCTTTCTTT